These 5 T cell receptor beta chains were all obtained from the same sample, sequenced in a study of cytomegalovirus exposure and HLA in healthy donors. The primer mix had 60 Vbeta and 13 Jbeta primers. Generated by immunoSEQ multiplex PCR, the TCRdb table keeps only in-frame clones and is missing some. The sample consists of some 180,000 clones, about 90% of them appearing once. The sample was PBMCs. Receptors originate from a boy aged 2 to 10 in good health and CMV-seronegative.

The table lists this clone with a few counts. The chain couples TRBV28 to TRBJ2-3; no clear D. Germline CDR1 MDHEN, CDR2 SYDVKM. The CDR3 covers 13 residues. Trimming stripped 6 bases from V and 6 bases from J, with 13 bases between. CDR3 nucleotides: TGTGCCAGCAGCAAACACGGGTGGGATACGCAGTATTTT. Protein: CASSKHGWDTQYF. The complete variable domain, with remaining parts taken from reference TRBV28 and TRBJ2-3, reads DVKVTQSSRYLVKRTGEKVFLECVQDMDHENMFWYRQDPGLGLRLIYFSYDVKMKEKGDIPEGYSVSREKKERFSLILESASTNQTSMYLCASSKHGWDTQYFGPGTRLTVL.

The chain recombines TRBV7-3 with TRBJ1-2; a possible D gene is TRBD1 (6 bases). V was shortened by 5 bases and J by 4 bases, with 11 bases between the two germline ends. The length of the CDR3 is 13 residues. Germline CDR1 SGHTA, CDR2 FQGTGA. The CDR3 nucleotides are TGTGCCAGCAGCCTCGGGACATTCTATGGCTACACCTTC. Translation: CASSLGTFYGYTF.

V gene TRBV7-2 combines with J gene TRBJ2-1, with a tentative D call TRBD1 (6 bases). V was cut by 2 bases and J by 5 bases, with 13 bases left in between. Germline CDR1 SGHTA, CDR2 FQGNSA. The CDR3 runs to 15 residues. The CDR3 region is CASSLLWGLNNEQFF. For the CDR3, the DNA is TGTGCCAGCAGCTTACTTTGGGGGCTCAACAATGAGCAGTTCTTC.

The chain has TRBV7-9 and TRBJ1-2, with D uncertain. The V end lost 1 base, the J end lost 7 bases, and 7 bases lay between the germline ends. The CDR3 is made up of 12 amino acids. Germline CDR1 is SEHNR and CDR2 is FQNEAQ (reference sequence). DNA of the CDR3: TGTGCCAGCAGCTTAGATGCAGTTGGCTACACCTTC. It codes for CASSLDAVGYTF.

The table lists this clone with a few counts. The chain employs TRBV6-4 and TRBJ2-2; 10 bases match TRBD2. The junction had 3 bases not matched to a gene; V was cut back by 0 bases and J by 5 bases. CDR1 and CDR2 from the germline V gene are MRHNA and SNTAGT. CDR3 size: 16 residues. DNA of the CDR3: TGTGCCAGCAGTGACTCGAGCGGGGGGGCGACCGGGGAGCTGTTTTTT. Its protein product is CASSDSSGGATGELFF.